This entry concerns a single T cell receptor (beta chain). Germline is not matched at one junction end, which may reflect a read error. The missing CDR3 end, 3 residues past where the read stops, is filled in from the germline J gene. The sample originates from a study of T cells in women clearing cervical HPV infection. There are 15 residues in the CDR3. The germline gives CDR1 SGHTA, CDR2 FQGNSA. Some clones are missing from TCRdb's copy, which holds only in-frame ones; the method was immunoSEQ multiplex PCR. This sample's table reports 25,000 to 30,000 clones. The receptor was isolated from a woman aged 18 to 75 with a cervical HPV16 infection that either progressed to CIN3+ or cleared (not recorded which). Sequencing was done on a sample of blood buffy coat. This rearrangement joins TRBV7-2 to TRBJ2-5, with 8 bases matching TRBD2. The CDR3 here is CASSLAGGAKETQYF. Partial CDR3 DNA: TGTGCCAGCAGCCTAGCGGGCGGGGCAAAAGAGACC. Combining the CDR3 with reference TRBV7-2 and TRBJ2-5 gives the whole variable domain GAGVSQSPSNKVTEKGKDVELRCDPISGHTALYWYRQSLGQGLEFLIYFQGNSAPDKSGLPSDRFSAERTGGSVSTLTIQRTQQEDSAVYLCASSLAGGAKETQYFGPGTRLLVL.